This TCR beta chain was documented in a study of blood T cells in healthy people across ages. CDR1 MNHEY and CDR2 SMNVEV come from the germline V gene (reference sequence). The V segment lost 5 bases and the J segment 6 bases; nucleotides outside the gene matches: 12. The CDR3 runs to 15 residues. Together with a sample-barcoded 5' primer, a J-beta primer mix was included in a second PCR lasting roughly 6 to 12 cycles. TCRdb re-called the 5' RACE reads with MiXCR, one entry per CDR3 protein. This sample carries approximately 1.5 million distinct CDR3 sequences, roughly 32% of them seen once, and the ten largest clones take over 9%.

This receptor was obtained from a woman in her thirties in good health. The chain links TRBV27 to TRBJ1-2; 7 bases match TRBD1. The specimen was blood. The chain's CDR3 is CASSIDRVAYDGYTF. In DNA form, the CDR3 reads TGTGCCAGCAGTATTGACAGGGTTGCATATGATGGCTACACCTTC.